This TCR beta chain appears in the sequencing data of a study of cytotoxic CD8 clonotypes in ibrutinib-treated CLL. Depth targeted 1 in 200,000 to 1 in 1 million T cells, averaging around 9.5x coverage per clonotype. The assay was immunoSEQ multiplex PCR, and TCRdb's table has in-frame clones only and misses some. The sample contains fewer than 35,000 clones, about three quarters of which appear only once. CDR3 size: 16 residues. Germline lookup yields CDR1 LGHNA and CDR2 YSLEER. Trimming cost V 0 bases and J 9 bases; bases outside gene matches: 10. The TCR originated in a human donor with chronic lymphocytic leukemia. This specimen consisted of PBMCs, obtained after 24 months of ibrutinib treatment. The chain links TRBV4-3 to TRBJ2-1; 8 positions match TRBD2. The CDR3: CASSQEDGTRDSEQFF. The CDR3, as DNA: TGCGCCAGCAGCCAAGAAGATGGGACTAGGGATAGTGAGCAGTTCTTC.